Listed here is a single T cell receptor beta chain. The data are from a study of shared clonotypes between healthy human individuals. There are 15 residues in the CDR3. The J segment lost 3 bases and the V segment lost 2 bases, leaving 4 bases of the junction unmatched. Germline V gene sequence: CDR1 KGHSH, CDR2 LQKENI. Profiling relied on immunoSEQ multiplex PCR, and the TCRdb table lists in-frame clones only, not all of them. Here the sample spans hundreds of thousands of clones, roughly 70% being singletons. The source is a man aged 25-40 years in good health. Sequenced material: memory CD4+ T cells sorted from blood. As for subset: CD45RA-negative fraction. This chain links TRBV18 with TRBJ2-3; 8 positions agree with TRBD1. In DNA form, the CDR3 reads TGTGCCAGCTCACCATACCGGGACAGGACAGATACGCAGTATTTT. Its protein is CASSPYRDRTDTQYF. Filled out from reference TRBV18 and TRBJ2-3, the complete variable domain reads NAGVMQNPRHLVRRRGQEARLRCSPMKGHSHVYWYRQLPEEGLKFMVYLQKENIIDESGMPKERFSAEFPKEGPSILRIQQVVRGDSAAYFCASSPYRDRTDTQYFGPGTRLTVL.